This T cell receptor (beta chain) was captured in a study of shared clonotypes between healthy human individuals. The assay was immunoSEQ multiplex PCR, and TCRdb's table has in-frame clones only and misses some. The table includes hundreds of thousands of clones, approximately 77% detected once. The germline V gene has CDR1 MNHEY and CDR2 SMNVEV (reference sequence). V gave up 4 bases and J gave up 2 bases; unmatched junction bases: 3. This CDR3 is built from 15 residues. J is TRBJ2-7 and V is TRBV27, with 12 bases fitting TRBD2. The TCR sequence derives from a woman aged 40 to 55 in good health. Some clones in this sample may be carry-over from other donors' samples. Sequenced sample: PBMCs. In DNA, the CDR3 is TGTGCCAGCAGTTCCCGGACTAGCGGGGCCTACGAGCAGTACTTC. This gives the protein CASSSRTSGAYEQYF.